This TCR beta chain derives from a study of blood T cell dynamics during melanoma immunotherapy. About the research overall: First-line therapy was either pembrolizumab or nivolumab with ipilimumab for metastatic melanoma.

Worth noting for this clone: The antigen is undetermined.

Only in-frame clones appear in the TCRdb table, and some are missing; sequencing was by immunoSEQ multiplex PCR. The sample contains about 19,000 clones, nearly 90% of which appear only once. As for time point: week 3, after first cycle of checkpoint inhibitor. Samples come from before therapy and from week 3 after the first blockade cycle. Response was assessed by RECIST 1.1 at 12 weeks, except a couple of rapid progressors. Study observations and caveats: Whether repertoire-driving clones were melanoma-specific could not be determined.

The V gene lost 1 base and the J gene lost 5 bases, with 12 bases spanning the gap. The CDR3 extends over 15 amino acids. Germline V gene sequence: CDR1 SGHTA, CDR2 FQGTGA. This clonotype originated in a human donor with melanoma. The specimen comprised blood, sampled from a patient treated with checkpoint blockade. This rearrangement joins TRBV7-3 to TRBJ2-1, with D maybe TRBD2 (5 bases). DNA for the CDR3: TGTGCCAGCAGCTTAAGTGCTAGCTACGACAATGAGCAGTTCTTC. Protein sequence: CASSLSASYDNEQFF. Combining the CDR3 with reference TRBV7-3 and TRBJ2-1 gives the whole variable domain GAGVSQTPSNKVTEKGKYVELRCDPISGHTALYWYRQSLGQGPEFLIYFQGTGAADDSGLPNDRFFAVRPEGSVSTLKIQRTERGDSAVYLCASSLSASYDNEQFFGPGTRLTVL.